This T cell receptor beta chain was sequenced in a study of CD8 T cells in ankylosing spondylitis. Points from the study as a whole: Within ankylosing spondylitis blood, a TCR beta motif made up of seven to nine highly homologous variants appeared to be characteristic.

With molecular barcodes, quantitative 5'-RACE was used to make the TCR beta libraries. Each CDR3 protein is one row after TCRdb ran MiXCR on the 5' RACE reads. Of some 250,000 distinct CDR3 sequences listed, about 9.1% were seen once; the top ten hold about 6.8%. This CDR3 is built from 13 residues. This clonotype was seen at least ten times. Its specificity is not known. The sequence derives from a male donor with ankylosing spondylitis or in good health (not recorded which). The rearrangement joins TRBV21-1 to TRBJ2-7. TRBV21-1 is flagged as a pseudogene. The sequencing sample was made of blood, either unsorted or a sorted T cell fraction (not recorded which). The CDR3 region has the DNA TGTGCCAGCAGCAAAGAGCCGGTCGGCGAGCAGTACTTC. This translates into CASSKEPVGEQYF.